This T cell receptor beta chain was recorded in a study of T cell responses to AZD1222 COVID-19 vaccine. Study-wide findings and caveats: Regions 160-218 and 743-854 dominated among vaccine-associated CD4 TCRs spanning spike. The study found Spike-specific TCR breadth and depth rose after two AZD1222 doses. At baseline, just a handful of AZD1222 recipients tested seropositive. Nearly half of spike-specific TCRs reportedly go after variant regions that carry no mutations.

The method was immunoSEQ multiplex PCR; TCRdb's version includes in-frame clones alone and lacks a portion of them. The profile covers 90,000 or so clones, with 75% to 90% appearing a single time and 2% to 3% taken by the ten largest. Concerning this clone: Its antigen is not identified.

The starting material was peripheral blood, obtained on day 0 of AZD1222 vaccination. This sequence was found in an adult in good health.

The CDR3: CASSPRGLAGGTETQYF. In nucleotides, the CDR3 is TGTGCCAGCTCACCAAGAGGACTAGCGGGAGGCACAGAGACCCAGTACTTC. The genes are TRBV18 and TRBJ2-5; 14 nucleotides align to TRBD2. The CDR3 contains 17 residues. The J segment lost 4 bases and the V segment lost 2 bases, leaving 6 bases of the junction unmatched. Germline values: CDR1 KGHSH, CDR2 LQKENI.